This record looks at one TCR beta chain sequence and its context. This record comes from a study of shared clonotypes between healthy human individuals. The assay was immunoSEQ multiplex PCR, and TCRdb's table has in-frame clones only and misses some. The sample consists of 450,000 to 500,000 clones, roughly 80% of them appearing once. Germline V gives CDR1 GTSNPN, CDR2 SVGIG (reference sequence). The CDR3 contains 14 residues. J gave up 0 bases and V 8 bases, and 6 bases lay outside the gene matches. Sequencing input: PBMCs. This TCR came from a woman in her 40s in good health. Some clones in this sample may be carry-over from other donors' samples. The gene calls are TRBV30 and TRBJ2-7; 11 bases are shared with TRBD2. In DNA, the CDR3 is TGTGCCGGGACTAGCGGCTCAAGCTCCTACGAGCAGTACTTC. Its protein is CAGTSGSSSYEQYF.